This T cell receptor (beta chain) stems from a study of T cells after yellow fever vaccination. Template switching with 5'RACE generated the TCR cDNA and added a universal primer site and UMIs. TCRdb analysed the 5' RACE reads with MiXCR anew, one entry per CDR3 protein. Here the sample spans roughly 300,000 distinct CDR3 sequences, 6.8% being singletons. Germline V gives CDR1 SGHTA, CDR2 FQGNSA. The ends lost 6 bases at V and 7 bases at J; junction bases unmatched: 8. The length of the CDR3 is 15 residues. This clonotype counts as medium-sized. Its target is not known. Study observations and caveats: Abundant clonotypes from the bulk population could get into FACS-sorted repertoires as contaminants.

The specimen comprised PBMCs, sampled approximately 47 days after the first yellow fever vaccination. This sequence joins TRBV7-2 and TRBJ2-1; TRBD2 agrees at 11 bases. The clonotype comes from a man younger than 35 who received the YFV17D yellow fever vaccine. DNA for the CDR3: TGTGCCAGCAGTTTCGGACTAGCGGGTGGGAATGAGCAGTTCTTC. It encodes CASSFGLAGGNEQFF.